In this sample, the clone carrying this TCR beta chain turned up a few times. This entry is derived from a study of identical twins. A universal primer site was incorporated via template switching, and the cDNA contained unique molecular identifiers. TCRdb used MiXCR to reprocess the 5' RACE reads, holding one entry per CDR3 protein. Of about 280,000 distinct CDR3 sequences listed, approximately 8.5% are singletons. In addition, the sample was reused for a study of yellow fever vaccine responses in identical twins. From that second work: Twin vaccine T cell responses reportedly seemed partly convergent, partly personalized.

The TCR sequence derives from a woman younger than 35 in good health. The sequenced sample consisted of memory (CD45RO+) T cells sorted from blood.

As DNA, the CDR3 is TGTGCCAGCGCTAGCGGGAGGGCCCTCGGCGAGCAGTACTTC. Its translation: CASASGRALGEQYF. The chain employs TRBV6-1 and TRBJ2-7, with 12 bases lining up with TRBD2. The V gene's germline CDR1 is MNHNS and CDR2 SASEGT. CDR3 length: 14 amino acids. Losses at the gene ends were 8 bases for V and 6 bases for J; bases not matched to a gene: 8.